This T cell receptor (beta chain) was recovered during a study of blood T cell repertoires in COVID-19. Overall study: Specimens from acute and convalescent COVID-19 originated in the United States, Italy and Spain. From T cells, B-cell-depleted T cells, or PBMCs came the material, which was cDNA or gDNA.

Authors' data handling: Reference gene primer amplification gave estimated nucleated cell counts. Some clones are missing from TCRdb's copy, which holds only in-frame ones; the method was immunoSEQ multiplex PCR. Clone size and the V and J calls come from that table; the DNA yielded D and trimming. The sample records 53,000 or so clones, roughly 84% being singletons. The CDR3 spans 13 residues. Trimming took 4 bases from V and 8 from J, leaving 14 bases between them. Looked up from germline, CDR1 is SNHLY and CDR2 is FYNNEI. The TCR comes from a man in his 70s with active COVID-19. The sequenced material came from peripheral blood. The rearrangement uses TRBV2 and TRBJ1-2; TRBD1 is a possible D gene (5 bases). CDR3 bases: TGTGCCAGCAGTGCGGGGGACCAAAGGGGCTACACCTTC. This codes for CASSAGDQRGYTF. The whole variable domain, remainder taken from reference TRBV2 and TRBJ1-2, is EPEVTQTPSHQVTQMGQEVILRCVPISNHLYFYWYRQILGQKVEFLVSFYNNEISEKSEIFDDQFSVERPDGSNFTLKIRSTKLEDSAMYFCASSAGDQRGYTFGSGTRLTVV.